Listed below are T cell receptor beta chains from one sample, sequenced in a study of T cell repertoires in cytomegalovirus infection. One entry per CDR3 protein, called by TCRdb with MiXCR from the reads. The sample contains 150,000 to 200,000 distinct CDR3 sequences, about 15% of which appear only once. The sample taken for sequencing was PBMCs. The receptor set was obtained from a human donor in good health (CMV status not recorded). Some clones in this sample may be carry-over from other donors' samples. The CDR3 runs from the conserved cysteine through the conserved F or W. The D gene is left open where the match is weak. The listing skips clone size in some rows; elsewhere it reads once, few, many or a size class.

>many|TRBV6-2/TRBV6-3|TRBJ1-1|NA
CASSFLGTEAFF
TGTGCCAGCAGCTTCTTGGGGACAGAAGCTTTCTTT
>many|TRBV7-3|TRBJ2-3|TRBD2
CASSLLGLAGTDTQYF
TGTGCCAGCAGCTTACTCGGACTAGCGGGCACAGATACGCAGTATTTT
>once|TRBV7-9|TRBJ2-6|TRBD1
CASSMTGSSGANVLTF
TGTGCCAGCAGCATGACAGGGAGCTCTGGGGCCAACGTCCTGACTTTC
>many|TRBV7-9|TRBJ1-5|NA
CASSFSGQLGQPQHF
TGTGCCAGCAGCTTTTCAGGACAGTTAGGTCAGCCCCAGCATTTT
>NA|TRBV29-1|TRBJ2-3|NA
CSVVAGTDTQYF
TGCAGCGTTGTCGCGGGAACGGATACGCAGTATTTT
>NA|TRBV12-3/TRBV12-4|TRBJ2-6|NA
CAIMNGANVLTF
TGTGCCATCATGAATGGGGCCAACGTCCTGACTTTC
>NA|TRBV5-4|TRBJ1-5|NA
CASSLKGQPQHF
TGTGCCAGCAGCTTGAAGGGTCAGCCCCAGCATTTT
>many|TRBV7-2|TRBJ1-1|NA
CASSYMVNTEAFF
TGTGCCAGCAGCTATATGGTGAACACTGAAGCTTTCTTT
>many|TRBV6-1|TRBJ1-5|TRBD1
CASRGQGAINQPQHF
TGTGCCAGCAGAGGACAGGGGGCGATCAATCAGCCCCAGCATTTT
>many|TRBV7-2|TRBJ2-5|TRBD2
CASSLAWGGETQYF
TGTGCCAGCAGCTTAGCATGGGGGGGGGAGACCCAGTACTTC
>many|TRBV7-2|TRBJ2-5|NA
CASRDPGGQATQYF
TGTGCCAGCAGGGACCCGGGAGGACAGGCGACCCAGTACTTC
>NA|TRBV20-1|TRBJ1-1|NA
CSARDSGPTAGTFF
TGCAGTGCTAGAGATTCGGGTCCGACAGCAGGAACTTTCTTT
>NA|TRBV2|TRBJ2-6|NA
CASSGWQTGANVLTF
TGTGCCAGCAGTGGGTGGCAGACTGGGGCCAACGTCCTGACTTTC
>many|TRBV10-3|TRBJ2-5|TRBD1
CAISVAGQAINQETQYF
TGTGCCATCAGCGTCGCTGGACAGGCTATTAATCAAGAGACCCAGTACTTC
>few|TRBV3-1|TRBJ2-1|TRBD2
CASSQVGGGAYNEQFF
TGTGCCAGCAGCCAAGTTGGCGGGGGGGCTTACAATGAGCAGTTCTTC
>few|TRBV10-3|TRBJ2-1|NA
CAIRGLRHNEQFF
TGTGCCATCAGGGGCCTGCGACACAATGAGCAGTTCTTC
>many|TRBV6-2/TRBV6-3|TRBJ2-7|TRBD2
CASSTGLAGRYEQYF
TGTGCCAGCAGTACCGGACTAGCGGGTCGGTACGAGCAGTACTTC
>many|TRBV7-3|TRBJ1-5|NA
CASSLSVGGGQPQHF
TGTGCCAGCAGCTTAAGTGTGGGGGGCGGCCAGCCCCAGCATTTT
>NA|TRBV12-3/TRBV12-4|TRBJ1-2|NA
CASSLLGSYGYTF
TGTGCCAGCAGTTTATTGGGCAGCTATGGCTACACCTTC
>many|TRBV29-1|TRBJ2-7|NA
CSVGTTSSYEQYF
TGCAGCGTGGGGACAACTTCATCCTACGAGCAGTACTTC
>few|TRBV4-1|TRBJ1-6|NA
CASSHDPPGGGLDPLHF
TGCGCCAGCAGCCACGATCCCCCGGGGGGCGGCCTCGATCCCCTCCACTTT
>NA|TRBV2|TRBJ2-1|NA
CASKGRTYNEQIF
TGTGCCAGCAAGGGGAGAACCTACAATGAGCAGATCTTC
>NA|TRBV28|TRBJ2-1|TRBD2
CATLAGVRNEQFF
TGTGCCACTCTAGCGGGGGTTAGGAATGAGCAGTTCTTC
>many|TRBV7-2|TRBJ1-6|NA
CASRRVGIDSPLHF
TGTGCCAGCAGACGAGTCGGTATCGACTCACCCCTCCACTTT
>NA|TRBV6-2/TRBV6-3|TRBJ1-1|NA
CASITRWQKNTEAFF
TGTGCCAGCATTACTCGTTGGCAGAAGAACACTGAAGCTTTCTTT
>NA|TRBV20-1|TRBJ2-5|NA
CSAVPQETQYF
TGCAGTGCTGTCCCACAAGAGACCCAGTACTTC
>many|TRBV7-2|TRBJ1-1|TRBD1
CASSFRTGIITEAFF
TGTGCCAGCAGCTTCAGGACAGGGATCATAACTGAAGCTTTCTTT
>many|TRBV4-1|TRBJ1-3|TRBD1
CASSLSGGVWGNTIYF
TGCGCCAGCAGCCTTTCAGGGGGCGTGTGGGGAAACACCATATATTTT
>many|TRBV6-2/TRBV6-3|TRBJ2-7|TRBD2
CASSWSPAGATYEQYF
TGTGCCAGCAGTTGGTCCCCAGCGGGAGCAACCTACGAGCAGTACTTC
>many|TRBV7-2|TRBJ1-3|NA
CASSSGGASGNTIYF
TGTGCCAGCAGCAGCGGCGGAGCCTCTGGAAACACCATATATTTT
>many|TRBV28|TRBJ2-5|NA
CASSPPWDHGTQYF
TGTGCCAGCAGTCCCCCGTGGGACCATGGGACCCAGTACTTC
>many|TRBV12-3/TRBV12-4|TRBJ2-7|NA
CASSPGGPTYEQYF
TGTGCCAGCAGTCCCGGCGGCCCCACCTACGAGCAGTACTTC
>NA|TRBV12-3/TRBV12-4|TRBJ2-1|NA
CASQPNRRSYNEQFF
TGTGCCAGTCAACCAAATCGGCGGTCCTACAATGAGCAGTTCTTC
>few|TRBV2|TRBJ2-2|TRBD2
CASSPLAANTGELFF
TGTGCCAGCAGTCCTCTAGCGGCGAACACCGGGGAGCTGTTTTTT
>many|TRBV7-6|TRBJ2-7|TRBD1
CASSLEPPLRQGKATYEQYF
TGTGCCAGCAGCTTAGAGCCCCCCTTAAGACAGGGGAAGGCGACCTACGAGCAGTACTTC
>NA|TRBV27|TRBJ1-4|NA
CASSLRGAGFENLFF
TGTGCCAGCAGTTTAAGAGGGGCAGGGTTTGAAAACCTGTTTTTT
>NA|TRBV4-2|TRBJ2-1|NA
CTSSQARQVEYNEQFF
TGTACCAGCAGCCAAGCCCGACAGGTCGAGTACAATGAGCAGTTCTTC
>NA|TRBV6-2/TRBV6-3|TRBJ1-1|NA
CASRRSGEGTEAFF
TGTGCCAGCAGAAGATCGGGTGAGGGGACTGAAGCTTTCTTT
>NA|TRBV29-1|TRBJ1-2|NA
CSVEGRDGYTF
TGCAGCGTTGAAGGAAGGGATGGCTACACCTTC
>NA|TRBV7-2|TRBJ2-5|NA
CASSPARTPETQYF
TGTGCCAGCAGCCCGGCCCGGACCCCAGAGACCCAGTACTTC
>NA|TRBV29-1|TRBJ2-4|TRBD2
CSVEDGTSGNLNIQYF
TGCAGCGTTGAGGACGGGACTAGCGGGAATCTAAACATTCAGTACTTC
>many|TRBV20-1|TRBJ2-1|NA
CSAIHGANEQFF
TGCAGTGCTATACACGGAGCCAATGAGCAGTTCTTC